These T cell receptor beta chains were read from a single sample in a study of blood T cell repertoires in COVID-19. Libraries were prepared by immunoSEQ multiplex PCR; TCRdb keeps only in-frame clonotypes and omits some of them. The table records 120,000 or so clones, 75% to 90% of them present only once. The sequencing sample was made of peripheral blood. The source is a woman in her 70s with acute or convalescent COVID-19. The CDR3 runs from the conserved cysteine through the conserved F or W. A D gene is named only where the DNA matches it firmly. Not all rows give a size; the values are once, few, many and, for expanded clones, a class.

>TRBJ2-2|TRBV19|.|many
TGTGCCACCATAAGTACTGAGCGTTACACCGGGGAGCTGTTTTTT
CATISTERYTGELFF
>TRBJ1-4|TRBV5-1|.|.
TGCGCCAGCAGCTTGGCGGGGGGACAAGACGAAAAACTGTTTTTT
CASSLAGGQDEKLFF
>TRBJ1-2|TRBV7-9|.|.
TGTGCCAGCAGCTTAGAGGGAAGGAGGGTGAGAGGCTACACCTTC
CASSLEGRRVRGYTF
>TRBJ2-2|TRBV27|.|.
TGTGCCAGCAGGGTGACGGGTTTGACCGGGGAGCTGTTTTTT
CASRVTGLTGELFF
>TRBJ1-1|TRBV9|TRBD1|.
TGTGCCAGCAGCGCAAAGGGGGCGGCGAACACTGAAGCTTTCTTT
CASSAKGAANTEAFF
>TRBJ2-7|TRBV11-3|.|.
TGTGCCAGCAGCCTTTCGGGGGAGCAGTACTTC
CASSLSGEQYF
>TRBJ1-4|TRBV3-1/TRBV3-2|.|.
TGTGCCAGCAGCCAAGGGTCGGCAGGGTATTATGAAAAACTGTTTTTT
CASSQGSAGYYEKLFF
>TRBJ2-3|TRBV6-1|TRBD2|once
TGTGCCAGCAGTGAAGGGGGACTAGCGGGGGTAAATACGCAGTATTTT
CASSEGGLAGVNTQYF
>TRBJ2-5|TRBV11-3|TRBD1|.
TGTGCCAGCAGCTTAACAGGGGGGTTGGGGCAAGAGACCCAGTACTTC
CASSLTGGLGQETQYF
>TRBJ1-2|TRBV19|TRBD1|.
TGTGCCAGTAGTCCCCCGGGACAGGGCTTCTATGGCTACACCTTC
CASSPPGQGFYGYTF
>TRBJ2-1|TRBV11-3|TRBD1|.
TGTGCCAGCAGCGCCCAGGGGGCCTACAATGAGCAGTTCTTC
CASSAQGAYNEQFF
>TRBJ1-6|TRBV2|.|.
TGTGCCAGCAGAGGCGCCAGGGGCGCCTATAATTCACCCCTCCACTTT
CASRGARGAYNSPLHF
>TRBJ1-4|TRBV19|.|few
TGTGCCAGTGATATCGGTGGAAAACTGTTTTTT
CASDIGGKLFF
>TRBJ1-4|TRBV15|TRBD1|.
TGTGCCACCAGCTTGAATACAGGGGGCTTTGAAAAACTGTTTTTT
CATSLNTGGFEKLFF
>TRBJ1-1|TRBV4-1|.|once
TGCGCCAGCAGCCAAGTTGGAGCGAACACTGAAGCTTTCTTT
CASSQVGANTEAFF
>TRBJ1-1|TRBV2|.|.
TGTGCCAGCAGGGAGCCAGTGGTCCAGAACACTGAAGCTTTCTTT
CASREPVVQNTEAFF
>TRBJ2-2|TRBV5-1|TRBD1|.
TGCGCCAGCAGCTTGGACCCCAGACAGGGGTTATCCGGGGAGCTGTTTTTT
CASSLDPRQGLSGELFF
>TRBJ2-3|TRBV11-2|TRBD1|.
TGTGCCAGCAGCCCACGTCCAGGGGGCGGTGGAGGTACGCAGTATTTT
CASSPRPGGGGGTQYF
>TRBJ2-1|TRBV5-1|TRBD1|.
TGCGCCAGCAGGGACAGGGCGAACAATGAGCAGTTCTTC
CASRDRANNEQFF
>TRBJ1-2|TRBV28|.|.
TGTGCCAGCAACATTGACAGGAGAAACTATGGCTACACCTTC
CASNIDRRNYGYTF
>TRBJ1-1|TRBV2|TRBD1|.
TGTGCCAGCCAGAGGACAGGCACTGAAGCTTTCTTT
CASQRTGTEAFF
>TRBJ1-3|TRBV28|TRBD1|once
TGTGCCAGCTGCCAGGGGGCCTTAAACACCATATATTTT
CASCQGALNTIYF
>TRBJ1-4|TRBV7-2|.|.
TGTGCCAGCGGTCCAGGGTTAAATAATGAAAAACTGTTTTTT
CASGPGLNNEKLFF
>TRBJ2-7|TRBV27|TRBD1|.
TGTGCCAGCAGGCTAACAGGGGGAGGCTCCTACGAGCAGTACTTC
CASRLTGGGSYEQYF
>TRBJ1-1|TRBV9|TRBD1|.
TGTGCCAGCAGCCAGGGGACAGGGTTCGGTGGTGAAGCTTTCTTT
CASSQGTGFGGEAFF
>TRBJ2-7|TRBV12-3/TRBV12-4|.|.
TGTGCCAGCAGTTTTCCGGGGACCTACGAGCAGTACTTC
CASSFPGTYEQYF